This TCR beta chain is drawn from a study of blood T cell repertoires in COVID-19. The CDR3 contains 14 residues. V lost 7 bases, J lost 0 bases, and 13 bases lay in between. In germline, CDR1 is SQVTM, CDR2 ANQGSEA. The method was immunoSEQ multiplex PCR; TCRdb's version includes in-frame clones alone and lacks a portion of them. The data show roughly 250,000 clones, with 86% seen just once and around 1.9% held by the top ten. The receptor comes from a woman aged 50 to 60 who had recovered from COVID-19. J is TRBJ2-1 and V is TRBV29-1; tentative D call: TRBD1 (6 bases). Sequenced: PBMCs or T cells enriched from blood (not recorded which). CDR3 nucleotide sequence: TGCAGCGGTGAGGACAGAAGCTCCTACAATGAGCAGTTCTTC. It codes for CSGEDRSSYNEQFF.